This T cell receptor delta chain appears in the sequencing data of a study of Vδ1+ human thymocytes. Study conclusions and caveats: TRD repertoires were essentially private, unlike widely shared TRG clonotypes. Highly polyclonal TRG and TRD repertoires with Gaussian CDR3 length distributions appeared in thymus. Unlike peripheral blood Vdelta1+ controls, thymic delta-chain sequences included about 20% Vdelta2 and few Vdelta3.

The CDR3 is 17 amino acids. Trimming cost V 2 bases and J 0 bases, with 13 bases left between them. From germline, CDR1 is TSWWSYY and CDR2 QGS. The sorted cells were CD3+ Vdelta1+ Vdelta2- thymocytes from alphabeta-depleted thymus. Purity of the sorted Vdelta1+ thymocytes ranged from roughly 98% to 99.6%. Extracted RNA was reverse transcribed into cDNA. Multiplex PCR used pooled V-gene forward primers and a constant-region reverse primer to amplify CDR3s. TCRdb applied CATT to the multiplex PCR reads for clone calling. The sample contains 20,000 to 25,000 delta-chain clones, 7% to 8.5% of which appear only once. A few counts support this clone. The antigen is undetermined.

The rearrangement links TRDV1 to TRDJ2; D remains unclear. This receptor was identified in a child under two years old who had congenital heart surgery. The sequenced sample was Vdelta1+ gamma-delta thymocytes from the thymus. Subset described: FACS-sorted CD3+ TCRalphabeta- TCRVdelta1+ TCRVdelta2- thymocytes. CDR3 in DNA: TGTGCTCTTGGGGAAAGAAGTCGGAGAGCTTTGACAGCACAACTCTTCTTT. Protein: CALGERSRRALTAQLFF.